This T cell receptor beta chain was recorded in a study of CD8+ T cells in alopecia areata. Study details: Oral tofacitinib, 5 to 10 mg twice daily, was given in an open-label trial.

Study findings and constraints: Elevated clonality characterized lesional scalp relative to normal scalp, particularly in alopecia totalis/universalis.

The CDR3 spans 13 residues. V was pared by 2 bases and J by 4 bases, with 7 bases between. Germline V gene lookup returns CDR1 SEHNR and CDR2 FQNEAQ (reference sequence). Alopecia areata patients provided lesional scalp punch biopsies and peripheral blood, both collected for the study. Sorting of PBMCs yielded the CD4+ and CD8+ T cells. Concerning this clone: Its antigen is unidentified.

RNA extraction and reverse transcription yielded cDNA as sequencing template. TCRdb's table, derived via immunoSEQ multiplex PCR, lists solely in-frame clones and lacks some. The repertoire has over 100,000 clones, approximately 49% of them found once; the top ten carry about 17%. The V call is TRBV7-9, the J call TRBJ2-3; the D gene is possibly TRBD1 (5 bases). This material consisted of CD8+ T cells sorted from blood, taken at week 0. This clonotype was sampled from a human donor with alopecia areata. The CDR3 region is CASSLWGADTQYF. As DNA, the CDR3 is TGTGCCAGCAGCTTATGGGGCGCAGATACGCAGTATTTT.